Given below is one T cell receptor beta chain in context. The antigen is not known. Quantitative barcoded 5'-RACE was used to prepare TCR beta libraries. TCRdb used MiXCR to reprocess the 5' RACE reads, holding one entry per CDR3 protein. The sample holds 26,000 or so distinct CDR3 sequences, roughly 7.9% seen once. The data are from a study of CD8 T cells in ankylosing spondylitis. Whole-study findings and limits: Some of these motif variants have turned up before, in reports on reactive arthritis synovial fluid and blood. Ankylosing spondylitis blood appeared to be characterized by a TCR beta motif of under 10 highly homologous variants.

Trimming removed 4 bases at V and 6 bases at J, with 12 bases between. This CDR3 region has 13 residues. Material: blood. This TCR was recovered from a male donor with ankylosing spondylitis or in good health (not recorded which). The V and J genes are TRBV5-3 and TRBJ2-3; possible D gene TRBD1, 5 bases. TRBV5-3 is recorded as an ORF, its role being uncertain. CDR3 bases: TGTGCCAGAAGCCTCGGACCAGGGGATACGCAGTATTTT. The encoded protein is CARSLGPGDTQYF.